Shown below are 29 T cell receptor beta chains from a single sample sequenced in a study of T cells in Graves' hyperthyroidism and ophthalmopathy. Researchers amplified the TCR beta CDR3 regions from RNA transcripts. With the HTBI primer set, the TCR CDR3 went through a first round of RT-PCR. Each CDR3 protein is one row after TCRdb ran MiXCR on the multiplex PCR reads. This table has around 600,000 distinct CDR3 sequences, around a sixth appearing once. The sequenced sample consisted of blood. Source of these receptors: a young woman with Graves' hyperthyroidism.

The chain recombines TRBV20-1 with TRBJ2-1; TRBD2 matches at 7 bases. CDR3 size: 15 residues. Germline trimming cut 0 bases from V and 2 bases from J; bases unmatched to any gene: 4. Germline V gene data show CDR1 as DFQATT and CDR2 as SNEGSKA (reference sequence). This CDR3 is CSAREGGPTYNEQFF. DNA of the CDR3: TGCAGTGCTAGAGAGGGAGGGCCCACCTACAATGAGCAGTTCTTC.

The sample holds a few counts of this clonotype. In nucleotides, the CDR3 is TGTGCCAGCAGCTTGGACCACCCGCGCGGGTACTTC. This codes for CASSLDHPRGYF. This chain uses TRBV7-9 with TRBJ2-4; D not resolved. Looked up from germline, CDR1 is SEHNR and CDR2 is FQNEAQ (reference sequence). This CDR3 has 12 residues. V was shortened by 3 bases and J by 15 bases, with 15 bases between the two germline ends.

A remark on this clonotype: Relative to the germline gene, one junction end is altered; a read error may explain this. J is TRBJ1-1 and V is TRBV5-1, with D unclear. CDR1 is SGHRS, CDR2 YFSETQ, per germline. The CDR3 sequence is 13 residues long. This CDR3 is CASSFRVNTEAYF. The CDR3 nucleotides read TGCGCCAGCAGCTTTAGAGTGAACACTGAAGCTTACTTT.

Details on this clonotype: This may be a read error: a much more frequent sequence differs by one nucleotide. The chain joins TRBV6-1 to TRBJ2-7, with D perhaps matching TRBD1 (5 bases). The germline V gene encodes CDR1 MNHNS and CDR2 SASEGT. The CDR3 sequence is 15 residues long. Between the trimmed V and J ends, which lost 8 bases and 0 bases, there was a span of 17 bases. CDR3 protein: CASGDRQWSSYEQYF. DNA for the CDR3: TGTGCCAGCGGAGACAGACAGTGGAGCTCCTACGAGCAGTACTTC.

The J gene is TRBJ2-5, the V gene TRBV12-3 or TRBV12-4; D might be TRBD2 (6 bases). The germline V and J ends were trimmed by 0 bases and 5 bases, with 19 bases remaining between them. This CDR3 spans 17 amino acids. CDR3 sequence reads: CASSLAGRRGSKETQYF. As DNA, the CDR3 is TGTGCCAGCAGTTTAGCGGGGAGGCGGGGTAGTAAGGAGACCCAGTACTTC.

This clonotype showed up just a few times. The rearrangement joins TRBV5-1 to TRBJ1-5; D ambiguous. The V end lost 0 bases, the J end lost 1 base, and 11 bases lay between the germline ends. The CDR3 covers 16 residues. Germline values: CDR1 SGHRS, CDR2 YFSETQ. CDR3 region: CASSLGTLGSNQPQHF. The CDR3 nucleotides are TGCGCCAGCAGCTTGGGCACCTTAGGGAGCAATCAGCCCCAGCATTTT.

The chain recombines TRBV6-6 with TRBJ1-1; D unclear. The CDR3 is made up of 15 amino acids. Trimming removed 2 bases at V and 2 bases at J, with 12 bases between. Germline V gene data show CDR1 as MNHNY and CDR2 as SVGAGI (reference sequence). Written as DNA, the CDR3 is TGTGCCAGCAGTTACGGAGCGGAACCTAACACTGAAGCTTTCTTT. Its translation is CASSYGAEPNTEAFF.

This clonotype was seen ten or more times. The chain combines TRBV6-2 or TRBV6-3 with TRBJ2-3; 8 bases are shared with TRBD2. V dropped 7 bases and J dropped 4; count of bases not matched to a gene: 13. The CDR3 contains 16 residues. Germline V gives CDR1 MNHEY, CDR2 SVGEGT. The CDR3 spells CASTNPGAGGSDTQYF. CDR3 nucleotide sequence: TGTGCCAGCACCAACCCCGGGGCGGGAGGCTCAGATACGCAGTATTTT.

To note about this clonotype: A much bigger clone sits one base away, suggesting this may be a read error. In this CDR3 the conserved last residue, phenylalanine or tryptophan, is missing, so a read error is likely. The chain has TRBV3-1 and TRBJ1-2, with no clear D. Trimming stripped 0 bases from V and 4 bases from J, with 12 bases between. Germline V gene lookup returns CDR1 LGHDT and CDR2 YNNKEL (reference sequence). This CDR3 is 15 amino acids long. CDR3 sequence (DNA): TGTGCCAGCAGCCAAGATATAGGCCGGGGCTATGGCTACACCTCC. Its protein product is CASSQDIGRGYGYTS.

This clonotype was observed many times. V usage is TRBV6-1 and J usage is TRBJ2-1; 8 nucleotides match TRBD1. The CDR3 has 16 residues. Germline lookup yields CDR1 MNHNS and CDR2 SASEGT. J was trimmed by 2 bases and V by 5 bases; bases with no gene match: 8. CDR3 residues: CASSRAGGLTYNEQFF. In DNA, the CDR3 is TGTGCCAGCAGTCGAGCAGGGGGCCTGACCTACAATGAGCAGTTCTTC.

The table lists this clonotype with a few counts. V is TRBV10-3 and J is TRBJ1-1, with TRBD1 as a possible D gene (5 bases). CDR1 is ENHRY, CDR2 SYGVKD, per germline. The V gene lost 7 bases and the J gene lost 8 bases, with 17 bases spanning the gap. The length of the CDR3 is 13 residues. The CDR3 DNA reads TGTGCCATCACGGGAGACAGAACAAACGAAGCTTTCTTT. As protein: CAITGDRTNEAFF.

This sequence joins TRBV19 and TRBJ2-2, with 7 bases lining up with TRBD2. Losses at the gene ends were 0 bases for V and 7 bases for J; bases not matched to a gene: 11. Germline lookup yields CDR1 LNHDA and CDR2 SQIVND (reference sequence). This CDR3 region has 17 residues. CDR3 sequence (DNA): TGTGCCAGTAGTATAGAATGGCCCGCGGGAGCGAGCGGGGAGCTGTTTTTT. Translation: CASSIEWPAGASGELFF.

The chain carries TRBV27 and TRBJ1-4, with TRBD1 matching 10 bases. CDR1 is MNHEY, CDR2 SMNVEV, per germline (reference sequence). The CDR3 runs to 15 residues. V shed 8 bases, J shed 4 bases, and the junction held 7 bases outside the gene matches. The CDR3 is CASGRQGALNEKLFF. The CDR3, as DNA: TGTGCCAGCGGTAGACAGGGGGCTCTTAATGAAAAACTGTTTTTT.

The V gene is TRBV19, the J gene TRBJ1-1, with D possibly TRBD1 on 5 matching bases. This CDR3 is built from 16 residues. The V end was cut by 7 bases, the J end by 5 bases, with 23 bases between. CDR1 is LNHDA and CDR2 is SQIVND in the germline V gene (reference sequence). In DNA form, the CDR3 reads TGTGCCAGTACCGATAGATCTATGCTGGGGCTTACTGAAGCTTTCTTT. This encodes CASTDRSMLGLTEAFF.

This chain connects TRBV9 to TRBJ2-1; TRBD1 might be the D (6 bases). V was clipped by 4 bases and J by 9 bases, with 20 bases between them. This CDR3 comprises 15 residues. Per the germline V gene, CDR1 is SGDLS and CDR2 is YYNGEE. The CDR3 is CASSHRGGRGFEQFF. The CDR3 region has the DNA TGTGCCAGCAGCCACAGAGGTGGAAGGGGGTTTGAGCAGTTCTTC.

In this sample, this clonotype turned up many times. The rearrangement links TRBV20-1 to TRBJ1-5; 7 bases map to TRBD1. The CDR3 has 14 residues. V dropped 3 bases and J dropped 0; count of bases not matched to a gene: 2. The germline V gene has CDR1 DFQATT and CDR2 SNEGSKA (reference sequence). The CDR3 sequence: CSARGQYSNQPQHF. For the CDR3, the DNA is TGCAGTGCTAGGGGACAGTATAGCAATCAGCCCCAGCATTTT.

This clonotype was seen ten or more times. The CDR3 sequence: CASSLWSEETQYF. The DNA for the CDR3 is TGTGCCAGCAGTTTATGGTCCGAAGAGACCCAGTACTTC. V is TRBV28 and J is TRBJ2-5; the D is unclear. CDR1 and CDR2 (germline): MDHEN, SYDVKM. Trimming cost V 0 bases and J 3 bases, with 5 bases left between them. The length of the CDR3 is 13 residues.

This clonotype was counted many times. This chain uses TRBV7-9 with TRBJ2-7; D ambiguous. CDR1 and CDR2 from the germline V gene are SEHNR and FQNEAQ (reference sequence). The CDR3 is made up of 15 amino acids. Trimming cost V 2 bases and J 2 bases, with 13 bases left between them. CDR3 coding DNA: TGTGCCAGCAGCTTAATCCTGGGCAGCACCTACGAGCAGTACTTC. Translated, it gives CASSLILGSTYEQYF.

This chain joins TRBV20-1 and TRBJ1-1; 10 positions agree with TRBD1. There are 15 residues in the CDR3. J was trimmed by 5 bases and V by 1 base; bases with no gene match: 7. Germline V gene lookup returns CDR1 DFQATT and CDR2 SNEGSKA (reference sequence). CDR3 sequence: CSARVGQGGRTEAFF. In nucleotides, the CDR3 is TGCAGTGCTAGAGTCGGACAGGGGGGGAGGACTGAAGCTTTCTTT.

This clonotype has ten or more counts. The chain carries TRBV19 and TRBJ2-1; the D is unclear. This CDR3 contains 15 residues. V was trimmed by 4 bases and J by 1 base, leaving 11 bases between them. Germline-derived CDR1 and CDR2 are LNHDA and SQIVND (reference sequence). For the CDR3, the DNA is TGTGCCAGTAGTAGTACCGGGCGGTCCTACAATGAGCAGTTCTTC. Protein sequence: CASSSTGRSYNEQFF.

At least ten counts were recorded for this clonotype. CDR3 nucleotides: TGTGCCAGCGAAAGGGATGGGGCCAACGTCCTGACTTTC. The encoded protein is CASERDGANVLTF. This chain uses TRBV12-3 or TRBV12-4 with TRBJ2-6, with D unclear. Trimming stripped 8 bases from V and 3 bases from J, with 8 bases between. The CDR3 runs to 13 residues.

This clonotype was recorded once. A read error may account for a junction end that differs from germline. The rearrangement links TRBV4-2 to TRBJ2-7; D unresolved. There are 13 residues in the CDR3. Germline CDR1 LGHNA, CDR2 YNFKEQ. CDR3 sequence: CASSPGLSYEQHF. CDR3 in DNA: TGTGCCAGCAGCCCCGGCCTGAGTTACGAGCAGCACTTC.

The chain has TRBV12-3 or TRBV12-4 and TRBJ2-1; 11 positions agree with TRBD2. This CDR3 comprises 15 residues. The J segment lost 8 bases and the V segment lost 1 base, leaving 4 bases of the junction unmatched. As DNA, the CDR3 is TGTGCCAGCAGTTTAGGGCTAGCGGGAGGACATGAGCAGTTCTTC. The encoded protein is CASSLGLAGGHEQFF.

This clonotype was found many times. DNA of the CDR3: TGTGCCAGCAGTTTAAGGGGACAGAGCAATCAGCCCCAGCATTTT. Protein product: CASSLRGQSNQPQHF. The J gene is TRBJ1-5, the V gene TRBV12-3 or TRBV12-4; 7 bases match TRBD1. After removal of 2 bases from V and 1 base from J, the junction contained 2 bases not matched to a gene. This CDR3 contains 15 residues.

This clonotype was detected ten times or more. The chain has TRBV28 and TRBJ2-7, with a tentative D call TRBD2 (5 bases). CDR3 length equals 14 residues. The V end was cut by 8 bases, the J end by 1 base, with 15 bases between. CDR1 is MDHEN, CDR2 SYDVKM, per germline. The CDR3 spells CASRPPGKSYEQYF. In DNA, the CDR3 is TGTGCCAGCCGGCCGCCCGGGAAATCCTACGAGCAGTACTTC.

This chain links TRBV7-3 with TRBJ2-2; tentatively, D is TRBD1 (6 bases). The CDR3 is 15 residues long. Germline assignment: CDR1 SGHTA and CDR2 FQGTGA. V was trimmed by 5 bases and J by 5 bases, leaving 15 bases between them. The CDR3 protein is CASSRGHGWTGELFF. CDR3 bases: TGTGCCAGCAGCCGGGGACATGGTTGGACCGGGGAGCTGTTTTTT.

This clonotype was seen repeatedly, ten times or more. J is TRBJ1-2 and V is TRBV6-1; D is possibly TRBD1 (5 bases). The germline V gene has CDR1 MNHNS and CDR2 SASEGT. The V and J ends lost 6 bases and 2 bases respectively, with 19 bases between them. The CDR3 loop spans 16 amino acids. DNA for the CDR3: TGTGCCAGCAGCCGGGGAAGCAGGGTACTCAACTATGGCTACACCTTC. As protein: CASSRGSRVLNYGYTF.

This clonotype was seen many times. The V and J genes are TRBV11-1 and TRBJ2-7; D may be TRBD2 (5 bases). Trimming shortened V by 4 bases and J by 0 bases, and 13 bases separated the two germline ends. Germline loops: CDR1 SGHAT, CDR2 FQDESV (reference sequence). The CDR3 length is 15 residues. CDR3 region: CASSSDSWSSYEQYF. CDR3 in DNA: TGTGCCAGCAGCTCGGACTCCTGGAGCTCCTACGAGCAGTACTTC.

The chain has TRBV10-3 and TRBJ2-2; 9 bases align to TRBD2. The trim removed 10 bases at V and 3 bases at J, leaving 6 bases unmatched. Germline V lookup: CDR1 ENHRY, CDR2 SYGVKD. This CDR3 has 14 amino acids. The CDR3 DNA follows: TGTGCCACCCTAGCGGGGCGTTACACCGGGGAGCTGTTTTTT. Residues: CATLAGRYTGELFF.